This T cell receptor beta chain was sequenced in a study of metastatic and nonmetastatic thyroid tumors. Looking at the study overall: The authors compared repertoires across blood and tumor or nodule tissue from malignant and benign thyroid patients.

Study outcomes and limitations: Versus benign nodules, malignant thyroid tumors reportedly had significantly higher TCR beta diversity, in blood and tumor.

Original methodology: The study took CDR3 differences across clinicopathological groups and made a distant-metastasis classifier for papillary thyroid cancer from them. TCRdb re-called clones via MiXCR from the PCR reads. TCRdb's processing, not the study's, gives the V and J calls here. The sample shows approximately 11,000 clones, around 25% of them seen only once. Concerning this clone: Its antigen is not identified.

Patients had received no treatment of any kind before thyroid surgery. V was trimmed by 4 bases and J by 5 bases, leaving 14 bases between them. Germline V CDR1 and CDR2: LNHDA, SQIVND (reference sequence). The CDR3 has 14 residues. The chain combines TRBV19 with TRBJ1-1, with a possible D match to TRBD1 (5 bases). The sequencing input was adjacent normal tissue. The TCR comes from a male donor with papillary thyroid cancer or a benign thyroid nodule (not recorded which). Some clones in this sample may be carry-over from other donors' samples. In DNA form, the CDR3 reads TGTGCCAGTAGTAATGCGCTCAGGGATACTGAAGCTTTCTTT. Its protein is CASSNALRDTEAFF.